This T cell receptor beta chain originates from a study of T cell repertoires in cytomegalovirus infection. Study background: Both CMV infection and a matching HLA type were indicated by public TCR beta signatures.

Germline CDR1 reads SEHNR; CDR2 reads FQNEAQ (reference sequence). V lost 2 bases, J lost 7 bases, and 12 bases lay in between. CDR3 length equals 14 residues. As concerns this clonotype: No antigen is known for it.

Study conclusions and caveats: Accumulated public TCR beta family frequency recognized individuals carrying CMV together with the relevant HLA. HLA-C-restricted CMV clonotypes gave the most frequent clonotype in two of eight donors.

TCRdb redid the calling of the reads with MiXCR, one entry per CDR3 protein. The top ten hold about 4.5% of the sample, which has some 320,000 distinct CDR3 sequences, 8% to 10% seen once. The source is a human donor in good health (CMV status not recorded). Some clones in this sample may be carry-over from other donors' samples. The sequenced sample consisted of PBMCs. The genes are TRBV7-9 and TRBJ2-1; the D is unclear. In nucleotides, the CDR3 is TGTGCCAGCAGCTTAAGTAGCAGGTTGAATGAGCAGTTCTTC. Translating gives CASSLSSRLNEQFF.